Listed here are 21 T cell receptor beta chains from one sample, sequenced in a study of blood T cells in healthy people across ages (dated by TCRdb to between 2014 and 2016). Receptor libraries were prepared by 5' RACE. These reads were obtained on an Illumina HiSeq 2500. The second PCR ran for about 7 to 11 cycles and used a J-beta primer mix along with a sample-barcoded 5' primer. TCRdb reworked the public reads: Q25 trimming with fastp, MiXCR clone assembly, productive beta chains retained. Every CDR3 protein is listed once, alongside the most common genes and DNA of its rows. In this sample the table shows just over 1 million distinct CDR3 sequences, roughly 45% of which occur a single time. The ten top clones hold 15% to 20% of the sample. The specimen was blood. The receptors shown here come from a woman aged 60-70 years in good health.

The chain has TRBV6-5 and TRBJ1-2; possibly TRBD1 for D (5 bases). Between the trimmed V and J ends, which lost 4 bases and 6 bases, there was a span of 15 bases. This CDR3 has 14 residues. CDR1 and CDR2 (germline): MNHEY, SVGAGI. CDR3 region: CASSFQGYNHGYTF. DNA of the CDR3: TGTGCCAGCAGTTTCCAGGGATACAACCATGGCTACACCTTC.

This clonotype was seen at least ten times. A junction boundary mismatches the germline segment, possibly from a read error. The CDR3 reads CASSLGLSYNEQFF. CDR3 bases: TGTGCCAGCAGTTTAGGGCTTTCCTACAATGAGCAGTTCTTC. The chain joins TRBV11-1 to TRBJ2-1; no clear D. In germline, CDR1 is SGHAT, CDR2 FQDESV (reference sequence). This CDR3 region has 14 residues.

This clonotype was detected only a few times. The chain uses TRBV5-1 and TRBJ2-7; D is perhaps TRBD1 or TRBD2 (6 bases each). The CDR3 loop spans 15 amino acids. CDR1 is SGHRS, CDR2 YFSETQ, per germline. Trimming removed 2 bases at V and 6 bases at J, with 18 bases between. The CDR3 coding sequence is TGCGCCAGCAGCTTCCAGACAGGCTCCGGGGGCGAGCAGTACTTC. Its translation is CASSFQTGSGGEQYF.

The chain is built from TRBV20-1 and TRBJ2-1; the match to TRBD2 covers 8 bases. The V gene end was trimmed by 6 bases and the J gene end by 3 bases; junction bases not matched to a gene: 7. The CDR3 is 14 residues long. CDR1 is DFQATT, CDR2 SNEGSKA, per germline (reference sequence). CDR3 in amino acids: CSAPYSGNYNEQFF. The CDR3, as DNA: TGCAGTGCCCCGTATAGCGGGAACTACAATGAGCAGTTCTTC.

The V call is TRBV6-5, the J call TRBJ2-7; D gene unclear. Trimming cost V 8 bases and J 2 bases, with 19 bases left between them. The CDR3 has 15 residues. CDR1 is MNHEY and CDR2 is SVGAGI in the germline V gene. CDR3 region: CASSPVNSGTYEQYF. For the CDR3, the DNA is TGTGCCAGCTCCCCCGTAAACAGTGGAACCTACGAGCAGTACTTC.

A few counts support this clonotype. The V gene is TRBV29-1, the J gene TRBJ2-6; D is ambiguous. This CDR3 has 13 amino acids. In germline, CDR1 is SQVTM, CDR2 ANQGSEA. Trimming removed 7 bases from V and 2 bases from J, with 9 bases in between. This CDR3 is CSGEVAGANVLTF. Here the CDR3 DNA reads TGCAGCGGTGAGGTGGCTGGGGCCAACGTCCTGACTTTC.

The V and J genes are TRBV6-2 or TRBV6-3 and TRBJ2-7; D may be TRBD1 (6 bases). Trimming cost V 6 bases and J 3 bases, with 12 bases left between them. CDR3 length: 13 amino acids. Germline V CDR1 and CDR2: MNHEY, SVGEGT. The CDR3 sequence: CASSGQTGYEQYF. The CDR3 DNA is TGTGCCAGCAGCGGTCAGACAGGCTACGAGCAGTACTTC.

The chain combines TRBV24-1 with TRBJ2-1; the match to TRBD2 covers 12 bases. The CDR3 has 16 amino acids. Germline loops: CDR1 KGHDR, CDR2 SFDVKD. Trimming removed 3 bases from V and 11 bases from J; junction bases left unmatched: 10. The CDR3 DNA follows: TGTGCCACCAGTGATCGGTCGACTAGCGGGAGAGTAAAGCAGTTCTTC. This gives the protein CATSDRSTSGRVKQFF.

This sequence joins TRBV20-1 and TRBJ2-5; D is unresolved. The better agreement between TRBJ2-7 and the DNA end casts doubt on the J call. Germline loops: CDR1 DFQATT, CDR2 SNEGSKA (reference sequence). This CDR3 is built from 14 residues. CDR3 DNA: TGCAGTGCTAGAGATGTTATGGGGAAATCCGAGCAGTACTTC. It encodes CSARDVMGKSEQYF.

The rearrangement uses TRBV4-1 and TRBJ2-7, with D perhaps matching TRBD1 (6 bases). The CDR3 contains 12 residues. Trimming pared 0 bases from V and 7 bases from J, leaving 7 bases between. Germline-derived CDR1 and CDR2 are MGHRA and YSYEKL. CDR3 sequence (DNA): TGCGCCAGCAGCCAAGATGGGACAGAGCAGTACTTC. Its translation: CASSQDGTEQYF.

The chain carries TRBV28 and TRBJ2-7, with 10 bases aligning to TRBD1. Germline CDR1 is MDHEN and CDR2 is SYDVKM. V lost 5 bases to trimming and J lost 5 bases; unmatched junction nucleotides: 9. The CDR3 has 15 amino acids. CDR3 protein: CASSLTGGSINEQYF. The CDR3, as DNA: TGTGCCAGCAGTCTGACAGGGGGCAGTATCAACGAGCAGTACTTC.

This clonotype was detected a few times. The rearrangement uses TRBV10-2 and TRBJ1-6; tentatively, D is TRBD1 (5 bases). Germline V gene lookup returns CDR1 WSHSY and CDR2 SAAADI. Trimming pared 0 bases from V and 7 bases from J, leaving 7 bases between. The CDR3 covers 14 residues. This CDR3 is CASSESKGNSPLHF. The CDR3, as DNA: TGCGCCAGCAGTGAGTCTAAGGGGAATTCACCCCTCCACTTT.

Worth noting for this clonotype: Given a much more abundant clone one base away, this may be a read error. The chain uses TRBV14 and TRBJ1-2; 7 positions match TRBD1. Per the germline V gene, CDR1 is SGHDN and CDR2 is FVKESK. This CDR3 is 15 amino acids long. CDR3 protein: CVSSFGTETNYGYTF. Written as DNA, the CDR3 is TGTGTCAGCAGTTTCGGGACAGAGACTAACTATGGCTACACCTTC. Full variable domain (outside the CDR3, taken from reference TRBV14 and TRBJ1-2): EAGVTQFPSHSVIEKGQTVTLRCDPISGHDNLYWYRRVMGKEIKFLLHFVKESKQDESGMPNNRFLAERTGGTYSTLKVQPAELEDSGVYFCVSSFGTETNYGYTFGSGTRLTVV.

The gene calls are TRBV12-3 or TRBV12-4 and TRBJ2-7; TRBD2 might be the D (6 bases). V was trimmed by 7 bases and J by 7 bases, leaving 29 bases between them. This CDR3 spans 17 amino acids. CDR3 bases: TGTGCCAGCACCCCTGCCGTGGAGGGGTCTCTAAACAATGAGCAGTACTTC. It codes for CASTPAVEGSLNNEQYF.

The chain is built from TRBV27 and TRBJ2-6; a possible D gene is TRBD1 (6 bases). Trimming cost V 3 bases and J 0 bases, with 12 bases left between them. Per germline, CDR1 MNHEY and CDR2 SMNVEV (reference sequence). The CDR3 is made up of 17 amino acids. The chain's CDR3 is CASSFDQGHSGANVLTF. The CDR3 DNA is TGTGCCAGCAGTTTCGATCAGGGGCACTCTGGGGCCAACGTCCTGACTTTC.

The V and J genes are TRBV21-1 and TRBJ2-3; the table names TRBD2, a call not compared with the DNA. TRBV21-1 is described as a pseudogene. CDR3 length: 20 residues. The CDR3 DNA sequence: TGTGCCAGCAGCAAAATAGGGACTAGCGAAAAGCCTATCCTCACAGATACGCAGTATTTT. Its translation: CASSKIGTSEKPILTDTQYF.

V and J are TRBV10-3 and TRBJ1-5; D not resolved. V was cut by 6 bases and J by 4 bases, with 16 bases left in between. In germline, CDR1 is ENHRY, CDR2 SYGVKD. The CDR3 extends over 15 amino acids. The CDR3: CAISSPGGGNQPQHF. The CDR3 DNA is TGTGCCATCAGCTCTCCCGGTGGAGGAAATCAGCCCCAGCATTTT.

The V and J genes are TRBV6-6 and TRBJ2-5; 11 bases map to TRBD1. The CDR3 consists of 17 residues. From germline, CDR1 is MNHNY and CDR2 SVGAGI (reference sequence). Losses at the gene ends were 7 bases for V and 7 bases for J; bases not matched to a gene: 17. CDR3 residues: CASMIDGGQGDWGTQYF. CDR3 nucleotides: TGTGCCAGCATGATAGACGGGGGACAGGGGGATTGGGGGACCCAGTACTTC.

The chain recombines TRBV25-1 with TRBJ2-1, with D possibly being TRBD2 (6 bases). The CDR3 runs 15 residues. V was cut by 3 bases and J by 2 bases, with 11 bases left in between. The V gene's germline CDR1 is MGHDK and CDR2 SYGVNS. CDR3 sequence: CASSDRDSPYNEQFF. As DNA, the CDR3 is TGTGCCAGCAGTGACCGGGACTCACCCTACAATGAGCAGTTCTTC.

This clonotype occurred a few times. The chain employs TRBV12-3 or TRBV12-4 and TRBJ2-7; 10 positions match TRBD1. This CDR3 is 12 amino acids long. V shed 10 bases and J 7 bases; nucleotides not matched to a gene: 7. The chain's CDR3 is CATGQGVNEQYF. The CDR3, as DNA: TGTGCCACAGGACAGGGGGTAAATGAGCAGTACTTC.

As to this clonotype: Germline is not matched at one junction end, which may reflect a read error. The chain has TRBV20-1 and TRBJ2-1; maybe TRBD2 (6 bases). CDR1 is DFQATT and CDR2 is SNEGSKA in the germline V gene (reference sequence). The length of the CDR3 is 13 residues. As DNA, the CDR3 is TGCAGTGCTCCAAACCCGGGAGACAATGAGCGGTTCTTC. Its protein is CSAPNPGDNERFF.